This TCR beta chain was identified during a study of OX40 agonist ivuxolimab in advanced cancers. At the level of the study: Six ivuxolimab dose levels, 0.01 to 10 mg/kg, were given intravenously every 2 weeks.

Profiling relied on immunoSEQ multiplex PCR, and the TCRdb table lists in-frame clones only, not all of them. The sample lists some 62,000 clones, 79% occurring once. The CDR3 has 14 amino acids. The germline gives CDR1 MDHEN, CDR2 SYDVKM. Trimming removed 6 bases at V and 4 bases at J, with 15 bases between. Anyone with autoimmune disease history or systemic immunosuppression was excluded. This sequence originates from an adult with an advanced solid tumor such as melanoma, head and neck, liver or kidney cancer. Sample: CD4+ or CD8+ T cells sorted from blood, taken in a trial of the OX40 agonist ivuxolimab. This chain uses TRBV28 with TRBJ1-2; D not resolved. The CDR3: CASRLGGYIYGYTF. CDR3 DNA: TGTGCCAGCAGATTGGGCGGATACATCTATGGCTACACCTTC.